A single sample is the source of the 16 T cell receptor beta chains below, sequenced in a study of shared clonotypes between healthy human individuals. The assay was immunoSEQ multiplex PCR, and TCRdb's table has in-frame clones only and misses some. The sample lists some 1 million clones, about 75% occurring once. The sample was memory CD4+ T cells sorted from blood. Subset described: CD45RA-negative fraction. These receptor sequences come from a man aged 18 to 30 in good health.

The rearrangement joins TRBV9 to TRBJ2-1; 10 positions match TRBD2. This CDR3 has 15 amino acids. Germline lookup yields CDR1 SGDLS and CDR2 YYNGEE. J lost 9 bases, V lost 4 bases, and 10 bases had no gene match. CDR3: CASSYGLAEPFEQFF. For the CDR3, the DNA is TGTGCCAGCAGCTACGGACTAGCGGAGCCCTTTGAGCAGTTCTTC.

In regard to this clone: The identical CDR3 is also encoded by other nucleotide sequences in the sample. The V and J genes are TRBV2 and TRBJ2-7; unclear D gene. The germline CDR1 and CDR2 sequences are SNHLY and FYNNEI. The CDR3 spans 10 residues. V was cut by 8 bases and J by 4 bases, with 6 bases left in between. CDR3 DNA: TGTGCCAGCGGGGAATACGAGCAGTACTTC. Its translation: CASGEYEQYF.

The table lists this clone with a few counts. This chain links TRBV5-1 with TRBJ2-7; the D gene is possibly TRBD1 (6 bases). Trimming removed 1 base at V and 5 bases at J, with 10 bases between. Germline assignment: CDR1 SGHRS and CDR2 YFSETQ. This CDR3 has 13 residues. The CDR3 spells CASSLWAGDEQYF. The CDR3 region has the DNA TGCGCCAGCAGCTTGTGGGCAGGGGACGAGCAGTACTTC.

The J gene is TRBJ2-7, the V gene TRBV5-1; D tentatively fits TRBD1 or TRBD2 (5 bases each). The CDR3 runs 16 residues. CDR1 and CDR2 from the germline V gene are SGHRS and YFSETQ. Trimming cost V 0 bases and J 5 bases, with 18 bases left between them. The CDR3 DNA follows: TGCGCCAGCAGCTTGGGACTTGGGGGTTCCCGCGACGAGCAGTACTTC. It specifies CASSLGLGGSRDEQYF.

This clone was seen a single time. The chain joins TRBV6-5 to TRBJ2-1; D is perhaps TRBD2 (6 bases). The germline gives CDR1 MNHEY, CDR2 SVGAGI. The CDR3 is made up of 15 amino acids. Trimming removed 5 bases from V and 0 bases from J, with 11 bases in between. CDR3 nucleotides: TGTGCCAGCAGTGGAGGGGCCAGCTCCTACAATGAGCAGTTCTTC. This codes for CASSGGASSYNEQFF.

CDR3 protein: CASSGAWGVQETQYF. CDR3 nucleotides: TGTGCCAGCAGTGGTGCCTGGGGGGTCCAAGAGACCCAGTACTTC. The genes are TRBV28 and TRBJ2-5; D perhaps matches TRBD2 (6 bases). CDR1 is MDHEN, CDR2 SYDVKM, per germline. This CDR3 has 15 residues. V lost 5 bases to trimming and J lost 1 base, with 14 bases between them.

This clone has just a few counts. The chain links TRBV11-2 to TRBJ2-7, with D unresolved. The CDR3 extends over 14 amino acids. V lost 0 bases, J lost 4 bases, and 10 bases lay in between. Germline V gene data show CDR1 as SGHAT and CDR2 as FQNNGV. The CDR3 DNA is TGTGCCAGCAGCTTAGATCGGTGGGAATACGAGCAGTACTTC. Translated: CASSLDRWEYEQYF.

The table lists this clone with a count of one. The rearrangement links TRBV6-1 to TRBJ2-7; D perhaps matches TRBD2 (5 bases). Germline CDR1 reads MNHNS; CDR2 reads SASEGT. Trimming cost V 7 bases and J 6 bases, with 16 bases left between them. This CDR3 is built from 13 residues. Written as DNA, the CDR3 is TGTGCCAGCAAGAAGCCGGGGTCTGGCGAGCAGTACTTC. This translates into CASKKPGSGEQYF.

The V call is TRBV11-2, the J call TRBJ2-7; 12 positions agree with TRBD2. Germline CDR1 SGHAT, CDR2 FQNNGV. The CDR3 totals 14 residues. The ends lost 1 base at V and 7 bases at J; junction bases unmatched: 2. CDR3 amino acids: CASSLALAGGEQYF. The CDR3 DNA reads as TGTGCCAGCAGCTTAGCCCTAGCGGGGGGGGAGCAGTACTTC.

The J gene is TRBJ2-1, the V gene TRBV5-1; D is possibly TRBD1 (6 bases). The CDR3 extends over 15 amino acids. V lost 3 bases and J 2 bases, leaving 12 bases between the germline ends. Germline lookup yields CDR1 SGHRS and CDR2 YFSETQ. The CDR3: CASSSDGGAYNEQFF. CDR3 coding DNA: TGCGCCAGCAGCTCGGATGGGGGCGCCTACAATGAGCAGTTCTTC.

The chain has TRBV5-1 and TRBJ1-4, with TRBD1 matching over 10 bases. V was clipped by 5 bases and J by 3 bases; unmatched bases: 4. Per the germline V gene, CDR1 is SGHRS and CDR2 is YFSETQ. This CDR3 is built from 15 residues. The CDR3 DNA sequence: TGCGCCAGCAGGAGGGACAGGGGAGCTAATGAAAAACTGTTTTTT. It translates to CASRRDRGANEKLFF.

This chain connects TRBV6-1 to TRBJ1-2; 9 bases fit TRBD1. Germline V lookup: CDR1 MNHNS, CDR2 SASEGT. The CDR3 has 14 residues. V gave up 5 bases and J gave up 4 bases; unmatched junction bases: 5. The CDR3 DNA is TGTGCCAGCAGTCCACTGGGACAGGGCTATGGCTACACCTTC. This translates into CASSPLGQGYGYTF.

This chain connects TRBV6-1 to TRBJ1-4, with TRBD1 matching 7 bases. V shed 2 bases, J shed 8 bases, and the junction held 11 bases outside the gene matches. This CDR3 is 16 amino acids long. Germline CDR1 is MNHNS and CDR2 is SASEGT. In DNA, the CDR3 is TGTGCCAGCAGTGAACGCCAGGGGGGGGTGAGGGAAAAACTGTTTTTT. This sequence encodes CASSERQGGVREKLFF.

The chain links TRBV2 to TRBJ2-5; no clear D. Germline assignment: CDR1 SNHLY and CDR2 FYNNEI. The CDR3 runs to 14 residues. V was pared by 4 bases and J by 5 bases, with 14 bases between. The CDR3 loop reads CASSGGRQGETQYF. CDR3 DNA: TGTGCCAGCAGTGGGGGAAGACAAGGGGAGACCCAGTACTTC.

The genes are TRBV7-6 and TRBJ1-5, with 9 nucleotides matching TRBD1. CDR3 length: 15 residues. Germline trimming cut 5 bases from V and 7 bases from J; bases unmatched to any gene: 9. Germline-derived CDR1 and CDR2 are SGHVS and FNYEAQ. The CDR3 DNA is TGTGCCAGCAGCCCCGGGGGGACAGGGAAGCAGCCCCAGCATTTT. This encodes CASSPGGTGKQPQHF.

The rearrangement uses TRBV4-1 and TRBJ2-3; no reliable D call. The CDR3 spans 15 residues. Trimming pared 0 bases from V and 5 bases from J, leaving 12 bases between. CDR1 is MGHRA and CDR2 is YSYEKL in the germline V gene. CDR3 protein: CASSQDWYDGDTQYF. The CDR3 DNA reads TGCGCCAGCAGCCAAGATTGGTACGACGGAGATACGCAGTATTTT.